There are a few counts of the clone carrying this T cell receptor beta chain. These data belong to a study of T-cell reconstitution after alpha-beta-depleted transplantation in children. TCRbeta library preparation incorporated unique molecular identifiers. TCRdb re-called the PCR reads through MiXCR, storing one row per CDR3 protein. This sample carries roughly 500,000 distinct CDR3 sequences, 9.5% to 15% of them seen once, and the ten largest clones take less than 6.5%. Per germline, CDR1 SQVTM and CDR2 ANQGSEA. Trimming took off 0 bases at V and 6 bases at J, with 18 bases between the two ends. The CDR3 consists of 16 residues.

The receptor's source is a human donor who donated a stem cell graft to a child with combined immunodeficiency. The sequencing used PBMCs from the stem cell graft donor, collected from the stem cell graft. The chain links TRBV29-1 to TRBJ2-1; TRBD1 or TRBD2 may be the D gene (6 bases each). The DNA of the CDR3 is TGCAGCGTTGAAGATCTCGGGGGCAAGGGCACCAATGAGCAGTTCTTC. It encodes CSVEDLGGKGTNEQFF.